This T cell receptor (beta chain) originates from a study of T cell responses to AZD1222 COVID-19 vaccine. Whole-study findings and limits: Repertoire sampling happened only post peak T cell response. Clonal diversity was possibly underestimated; the donors were predominantly white British and more often female. Close to half of all spike-specific TCRs reportedly target regions of the variants that are unmutated.

TCRdb keeps only in-frame clones here, not all; method: immunoSEQ multiplex PCR. This table has about 130,000 clones, about 87% appearing once. The V gene's germline CDR1 is SGHVS and CDR2 FQNEAQ. Trimming stripped 3 bases from V and 1 base from J, with 19 bases between. This CDR3 comprises 17 residues. Of note for this clone: Its antigen remains unknown.

The clonotype originates from an adult in good health. The chain combines TRBV7-8 with TRBJ2-7; D is unclear. The material sequenced was peripheral blood, taken on day 0 of AZD1222 vaccination. Here the CDR3 DNA reads TGTGCCAGCAGCTTTCAAGTAAGTGGAGCCGCTTCCTACGAGCAGTACTTC. Protein: CASSFQVSGAASYEQYF.